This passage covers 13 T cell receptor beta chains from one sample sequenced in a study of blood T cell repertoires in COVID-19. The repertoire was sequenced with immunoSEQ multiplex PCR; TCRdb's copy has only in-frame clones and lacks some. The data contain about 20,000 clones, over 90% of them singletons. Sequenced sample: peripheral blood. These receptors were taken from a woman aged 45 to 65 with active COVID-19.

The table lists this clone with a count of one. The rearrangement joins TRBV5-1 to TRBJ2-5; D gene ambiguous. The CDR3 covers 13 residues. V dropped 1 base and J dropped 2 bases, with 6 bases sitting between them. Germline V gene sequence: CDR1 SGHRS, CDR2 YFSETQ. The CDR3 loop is CASSLPYQETQYF. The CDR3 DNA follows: TGCGCCAGCAGCTTGCCCTATCAAGAGACCCAGTACTTC. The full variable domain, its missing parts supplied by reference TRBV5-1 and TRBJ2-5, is KAGVTQTPRYLIKTRGQQVTLSCSPISGHRSVSWYQQTPGQGLQFLFEYFSETQRNKGNFPGRFSGRQFSNSRSEMNVSTLELGDSALYLCASSLPYQETQYFGPGTRLLVL.

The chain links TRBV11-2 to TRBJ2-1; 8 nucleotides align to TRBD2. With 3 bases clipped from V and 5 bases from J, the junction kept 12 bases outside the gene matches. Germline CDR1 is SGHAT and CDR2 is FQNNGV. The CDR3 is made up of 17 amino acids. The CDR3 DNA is TGTGCCAGCAGCTTGGGGGCAGCGGGAGCATTCAACAATGAGCAGTTCTTC. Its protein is CASSLGAAGAFNNEQFF.

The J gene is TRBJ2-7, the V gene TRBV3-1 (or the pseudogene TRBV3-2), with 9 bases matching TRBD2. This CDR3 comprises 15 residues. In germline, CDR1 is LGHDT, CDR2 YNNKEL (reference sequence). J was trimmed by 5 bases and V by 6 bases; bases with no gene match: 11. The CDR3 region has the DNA TGTGCCAGCAGGGATGGGACTAGCTCGTTCCACGAGCAGTACTTC. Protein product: CASRDGTSSFHEQYF.

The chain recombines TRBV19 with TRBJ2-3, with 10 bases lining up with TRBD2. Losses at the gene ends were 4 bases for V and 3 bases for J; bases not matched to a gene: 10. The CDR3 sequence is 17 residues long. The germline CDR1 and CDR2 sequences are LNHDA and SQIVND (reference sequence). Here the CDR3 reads CASSKVPGSGRTDTQYF. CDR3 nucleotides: TGTGCCAGTAGTAAAGTTCCAGGTAGCGGGAGGACAGATACGCAGTATTTT.

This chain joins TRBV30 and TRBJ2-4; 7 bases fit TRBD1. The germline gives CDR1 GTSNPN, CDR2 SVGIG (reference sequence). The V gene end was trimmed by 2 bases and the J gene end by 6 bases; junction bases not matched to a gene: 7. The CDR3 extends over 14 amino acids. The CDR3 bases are TGTGCCTGGAGTCGTAGGGGGCTCGCAAACATTCAGTACTTC. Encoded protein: CAWSRRGLANIQYF. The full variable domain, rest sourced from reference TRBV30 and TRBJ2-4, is SQTIHQWPATLVQPVGSPLSLECTVEGTSNPNLYWYRQAAGRGLQLLFYSVGIGQISSEVPQNLSASRPQDRQFILSSKKLLLSDSGFYLCAWSRRGLANIQYFGAGTRLSVL.

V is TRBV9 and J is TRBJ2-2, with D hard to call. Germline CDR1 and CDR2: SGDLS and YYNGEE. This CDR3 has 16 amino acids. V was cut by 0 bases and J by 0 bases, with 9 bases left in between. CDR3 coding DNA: TGTGCCAGCAGCGTAGGCGTCCTCGCGAACACCGGGGAGCTGTTTTTT. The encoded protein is CASSVGVLANTGELFF.

CDR3 in DNA: TGTGCCAGTGGGATAGCGGGGTACAATGAGCAGTTCTTC. Residues: CASGIAGYNEQFF. The chain employs TRBV2 and TRBJ2-1; the match to TRBD2 covers 8 bases. V was clipped by 9 bases and J by 4 bases; unmatched bases: 5. The CDR3 consists of 13 residues. Per the germline V gene, CDR1 is SNHLY and CDR2 is FYNNEI.

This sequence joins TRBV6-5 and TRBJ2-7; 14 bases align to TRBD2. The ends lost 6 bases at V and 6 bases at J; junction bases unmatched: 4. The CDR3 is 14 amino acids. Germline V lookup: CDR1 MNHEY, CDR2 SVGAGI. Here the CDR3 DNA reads TGTGCCAGCAGGCGACTAGCGGGAGGGTCCGAGCAGTACTTC. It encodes CASRRLAGGSEQYF.

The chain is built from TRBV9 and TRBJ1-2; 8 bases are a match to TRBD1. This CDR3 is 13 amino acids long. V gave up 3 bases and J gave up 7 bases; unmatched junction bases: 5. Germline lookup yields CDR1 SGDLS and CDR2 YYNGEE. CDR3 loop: CASSESGGFGYTF. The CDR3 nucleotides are TGTGCCAGCAGCGAGTCAGGGGGCTTTGGCTACACCTTC.

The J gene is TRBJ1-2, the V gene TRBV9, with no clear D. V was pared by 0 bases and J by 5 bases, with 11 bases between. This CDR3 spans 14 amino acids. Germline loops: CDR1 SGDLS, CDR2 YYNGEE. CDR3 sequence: CASSVGVEPYGYTF. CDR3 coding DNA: TGTGCCAGCAGCGTAGGTGTGGAGCCATATGGCTACACCTTC.

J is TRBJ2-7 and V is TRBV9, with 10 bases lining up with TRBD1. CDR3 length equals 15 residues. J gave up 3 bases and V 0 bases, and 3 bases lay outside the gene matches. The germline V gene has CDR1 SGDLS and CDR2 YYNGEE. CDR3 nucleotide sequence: TGTGCCAGCAGCGTAGGGACAGGGGGTGGCTACGAGCAGTACTTC. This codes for CASSVGTGGGYEQYF.

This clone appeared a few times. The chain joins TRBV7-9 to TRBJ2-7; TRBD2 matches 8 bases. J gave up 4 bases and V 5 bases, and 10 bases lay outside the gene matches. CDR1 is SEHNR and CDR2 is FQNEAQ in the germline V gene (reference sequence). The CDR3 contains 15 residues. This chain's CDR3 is CASSPGLAHTYEQYF. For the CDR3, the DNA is TGTGCCAGCAGCCCAGGACTAGCACATACGTACGAGCAGTACTTC.

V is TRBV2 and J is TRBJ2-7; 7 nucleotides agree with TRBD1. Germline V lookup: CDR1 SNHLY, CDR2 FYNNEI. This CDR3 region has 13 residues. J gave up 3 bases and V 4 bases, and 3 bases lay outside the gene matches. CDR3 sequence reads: CASSGGQDYEQYF. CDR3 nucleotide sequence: TGTGCCAGCAGTGGAGGACAGGACTACGAGCAGTACTTC.